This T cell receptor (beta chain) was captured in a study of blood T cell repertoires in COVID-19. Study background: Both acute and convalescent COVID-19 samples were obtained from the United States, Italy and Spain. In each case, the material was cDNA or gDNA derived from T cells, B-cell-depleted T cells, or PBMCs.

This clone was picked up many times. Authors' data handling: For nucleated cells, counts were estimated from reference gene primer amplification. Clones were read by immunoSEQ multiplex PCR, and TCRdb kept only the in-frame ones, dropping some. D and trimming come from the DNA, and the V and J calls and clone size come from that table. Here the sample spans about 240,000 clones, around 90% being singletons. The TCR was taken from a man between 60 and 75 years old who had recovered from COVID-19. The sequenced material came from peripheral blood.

The CDR3: CASSILLGGADTQYF. The CDR3 nucleotides read TGTGCCAGTAGTATCTTATTGGGGGGGGCAGATACGCAGTATTTT. The chain is built from TRBV19 and TRBJ2-3; TRBD2 matches at 7 bases. Unmatched junction bases numbered 7, after V lost 3 bases and J lost 4 bases. This CDR3 is built from 15 residues. Germline lookup yields CDR1 LNHDA and CDR2 SQIVND (reference sequence).